The 15 T cell receptor beta chains below all came from one sample that was sequenced in a study of cytomegalovirus exposure and HLA in healthy donors. The PCR was carried out with 60 Vbeta primers and 13 Jbeta primers. Sequenced by immunoSEQ multiplex PCR; TCRdb stores in-frame clones only, minus some. Of tens of thousands of clones in the sample, approximately 69% were seen once. Input material: PBMCs. These receptors came from a boy aged 10-17 years in good health and CMV-seropositive.

The V call is TRBV14, the J call TRBJ2-7; possibly TRBD1 for D (5 bases). V was shortened by 2 bases and J by 2 bases, with 10 bases between the two germline ends. The CDR3 contains 14 residues. Per the germline V gene, CDR1 is SGHDN and CDR2 is FVKESK. This CDR3 is CASSQPGHPYEQYF. CDR3 nucleotide sequence: TGTGCCAGCAGCCAACCAGGACACCCCTACGAGCAGTACTTC.

The chain uses TRBV4-3 and TRBJ2-1, with 8 bases aligning to TRBD1. The trim removed 4 bases at V and 15 bases at J, leaving 8 bases unmatched. Germline assignment: CDR1 LGHNA and CDR2 YSLEER. The CDR3 extends over 12 amino acids. CDR3 amino acids: CASSPNGDRWFF. The DNA for the CDR3 is TGCGCCAGCAGCCCGAATGGGGACAGGTGGTTCTTC.

This clone was detected only once. The chain uses TRBV6-6 and TRBJ1-1, with unresolved D. The CDR3 contains 13 residues. From germline, CDR1 is MNHNY and CDR2 SVGAGI (reference sequence). Trimming stripped 5 bases from V and 4 bases from J, with 11 bases between. For the CDR3, the DNA is TGTGCCAGCAGTCCCAGGCAATCCACTGAAGCTTTCTTT. Translation gives CASSPRQSTEAFF.

This sequence joins TRBV19 and TRBJ1-2, with D tentatively TRBD1 (5 bases). V gave up 10 bases and J gave up 4 bases, with 16 bases separating them. The CDR3 covers 13 residues. In germline, CDR1 is LNHDA, CDR2 SQIVND (reference sequence). The CDR3 spells CATSRQISYGYTF. CDR3 DNA sequence: TGTGCCACCTCCCGACAGATATCCTATGGCTACACCTTC.

This chain uses TRBV19 with TRBJ2-7; D may be TRBD1 (6 bases). Per germline, CDR1 LNHDA and CDR2 SQIVND (reference sequence). The CDR3 length is 14 residues. The V end was cut by 3 bases, the J end by 3 bases, with 12 bases between. The CDR3 region has the DNA TGTGCCAGTAGTATTCAGGGGTTGAACTACGAGCAGTACTTC. This gives the protein CASSIQGLNYEQYF.

J is TRBJ2-5 and V is TRBV18; D not resolved. Between the trimmed V and J ends, which lost 6 bases and 5 bases, there was a span of 13 bases. This CDR3 has 13 amino acids. CDR1 and CDR2 from the germline V gene are KGHSH and LQKENI. The CDR3 bases are TGTGCCAGCTCCCTGCCCAGTTCGGAGACCCAGTACTTC. Amino acid sequence: CASSLPSSETQYF.

The rearrangement joins TRBV19 to TRBJ1-1; D remains unclear. Germline values: CDR1 LNHDA, CDR2 SQIVND (reference sequence). The V end was cut by 0 bases, the J end by 3 bases, with 8 bases between. This CDR3 is built from 14 residues. This CDR3 reads CASSIDPGYTEAFF. Here the CDR3 DNA reads TGTGCCAGTAGTATAGATCCGGGTTACACTGAAGCTTTCTTT.

V usage is TRBV9 and J usage is TRBJ2-3, with D possibly TRBD2 on 6 matching bases. There are 18 residues in the CDR3. Deletions cut 4 bases from V and 2 bases from J, with 23 bases between. Germline CDR1 SGDLS, CDR2 YYNGEE. Here the CDR3 DNA reads TGTGCCAGCAGCCCATTTGGAGGGGCGGCTGGGGTCACAGATACGCAGTATTTT. Its translation is CASSPFGGAAGVTDTQYF.

This chain joins TRBV7-2 and TRBJ2-2, with a weak D call TRBD1 (5 bases). Trimming pared 5 bases from V and 6 bases from J, leaving 10 bases between. The germline V gene has CDR1 SGHTA and CDR2 FQGNSA. This CDR3 is built from 13 residues. CDR3 sequence reads: CASSLDSPGELFF. DNA of the CDR3: TGTGCCAGCAGCCTCGACAGTCCCGGGGAGCTGTTTTTT.

The chain uses TRBV2 and TRBJ2-1; TRBD2 agrees at 11 bases. The junction had 10 bases not matched to a gene; V was cut back by 3 bases and J by 9 bases. Per germline, CDR1 SNHLY and CDR2 FYNNEI. The CDR3 has 16 residues. The CDR3 loop reads CASSDMTSGILVEQFF. Here the CDR3 DNA reads TGTGCCAGCAGTGACATGACTAGCGGGATCTTGGTTGAGCAGTTCTTC.

The sample holds a few counts of this clone. The chain carries TRBV5-1 and TRBJ2-3; 8 bases agree with TRBD2. This CDR3 spans 17 amino acids. V lost 6 bases and J lost 0; bases outside the gene matches: 12. CDR1 and CDR2 (germline): SGHRS, YFSETQ. DNA for the CDR3: TGCGCCAGCACAACACTCCCAGCGGGGGTTAGCACAGATACGCAGTATTTT. It codes for CASTTLPAGVSTDTQYF. Variable domain in full (rest from reference TRBV5-1 and TRBJ2-3): KAGVTQTPRYLIKTRGQQVTLSCSPISGHRSVSWYQQTPGQGLQFLFEYFSETQRNKGNFPGRFSGRQFSNSRSEMNVSTLELGDSALYLCASTTLPAGVSTDTQYFGPGTRLTVL.

As concerns this clone: The sample has other DNA sequences that encode this CDR3 too. J is TRBJ1-1 and V is TRBV6-1; D ambiguous. Germline V gene data show CDR1 as MNHNS and CDR2 as SASEGT. Trimming cost V 4 bases and J 0 bases, with 6 bases left between them. This CDR3 is built from 13 residues. In DNA, the CDR3 is TGTGCCAGCAGTGTCAACATGAACACTGAAGCTTTCTTT. Translation gives CASSVNMNTEAFF.

This rearrangement joins TRBV7-9 to TRBJ2-7; D gene uncertain. From germline, CDR1 is SEHNR and CDR2 FQNEAQ (reference sequence). CDR3 size: 14 residues. Between the trimmed V and J ends, which lost 1 base and 6 bases, there was a span of 13 bases. The CDR3 spells CASSLGSGPSEQYF. CDR3 nucleotides: TGTGCCAGCAGCTTAGGATCTGGGCCGTCCGAGCAGTACTTC.

The J gene is TRBJ2-5, the V gene TRBV15, with unresolved D. Matching the DNA end better, TRBJ2-7 makes the J call doubtful. Germline assignment: CDR1 LNHNV and CDR2 YYDKDF (reference sequence). This CDR3 has 14 residues. The CDR3 reads CATSTPRRGNEQYF. CDR3 in DNA: TGTGCCACCAGCACTCCGCGGCGAGGTAACGAGCAGTACTTC.

This clone has more than one count but fewer than ten. The chain employs TRBV30 and TRBJ2-5, with TRBD2 as a possible D gene (6 bases). The CDR3 contains 14 residues. Per the germline V gene, CDR1 is GTSNPN and CDR2 is SVGIG (reference sequence). Trimming took off 5 bases at V and 5 bases at J, with 18 bases between the two ends. CDR3 protein: CAWGGPSGSETQYF. As DNA, the CDR3 is TGTGCCTGGGGAGGGCCTTCAGGGTCGGAGACCCAGTACTTC. Drawing the rest from reference TRBV30 and TRBJ2-5, the complete variable domain is SQTIHQWPATLVQPVGSPLSLECTVEGTSNPNLYWYRQAAGRGLQLLFYSVGIGQISSEVPQNLSASRPQDRQFILSSKKLLLSDSGFYLCAWGGPSGSETQYFGPGTRLLVL.